The 15 T cell receptor beta chains given below trace back to one sample, sequenced in a study of shared clonotypes between healthy human individuals. The repertoire was sequenced with immunoSEQ multiplex PCR; TCRdb's copy has only in-frame clones and lacks some. The sample lists about 490,000 clones, around 80% occurring once. Input material: PBMCs. Receptors originate from a woman between 40 and 55 years old in good health. Some clones in this sample may be carry-over from other donors' samples.

This chain connects TRBV6-1 to TRBJ2-7, with D unresolved. Germline assignment: CDR1 MNHNS and CDR2 SASEGT. The V end lost 6 bases, the J end lost 3 bases, and 9 bases lay between the germline ends. The CDR3 is made up of 12 amino acids. The CDR3, as DNA: TGTGCCAGCAGGCAATCAGGCTACGAGCAGTACTTC. Translating it yields CASRQSGYEQYF.

The rearrangement joins TRBV19 to TRBJ1-5; D uncertain. CDR1 LNHDA and CDR2 SQIVND come from the germline V gene (reference sequence). Trimming took 5 bases from V and 6 from J, leaving 8 bases between them. This CDR3 region has 12 residues. The CDR3 loop is CASSGRSQPQHF. The CDR3, as DNA: TGTGCCAGTAGTGGGAGGAGTCAGCCCCAGCATTTT.

V usage is TRBV6-1 and J usage is TRBJ1-1; no clear D gene. This CDR3 contains 13 residues. Germline V gene lookup returns CDR1 MNHNS and CDR2 SASEGT. The V end was cut by 8 bases, the J end by 6 bases, with 16 bases between. CDR3 nucleotide sequence: TGTGCCAGCCGGAAGGCCCTGAAAGCTGAAGCTTTCTTT. This sequence encodes CASRKALKAEAFF.

The chain combines TRBV29-1 with TRBJ2-1; D may be TRBD2 (6 bases). Trimming shortened V by 5 bases and J by 4 bases, and 18 bases separated the two germline ends. The CDR3 spans 15 residues. Looked up from germline, CDR1 is SQVTM and CDR2 is ANQGSEA. CDR3 in amino acids: CSVSAAGQPYNEQFF. Here the CDR3 DNA reads TGCAGCGTTTCTGCCGCGGGGCAACCTTACAATGAGCAGTTCTTC.

J is TRBJ1-2 and V is TRBV5-6; D unresolved. Germline CDR1 SGHDT, CDR2 YYEEEE. V lost 4 bases and J lost 8, with 12 bases in between. This CDR3 is 12 amino acids long. The CDR3 nucleotides are TGTGCCAGCAGCGTACGCCAAGGGGGCTACACCTTC. Translating gives CASSVRQGGYTF. Full variable domain (outside the CDR3, taken from reference TRBV5-6 and TRBJ1-2): DAGVTQSPTHLIKTRGQQVTLRCSPKSGHDTVSWYQQALGQGPQFIFQYYEEEERQRGNFPDRFSGHQFPNYSSELNVNALLLGDSALYLCASSVRQGGYTFGSGTRLTVV.

This clone was picked up many times. CDR3 nucleotide sequence: TGTGCCAGCAGTTACCAACAGAGGGCACCAGATACGCAGTATTTT. Translated, it gives CASSYQQRAPDTQYF. The rearrangement uses TRBV6-6 and TRBJ2-3; D may be TRBD2 (5 bases). The length of the CDR3 is 15 residues. Germline-derived CDR1 and CDR2 are MNHNY and SVGAGI (reference sequence). Trimming took 2 bases from V and 4 from J, leaving 13 bases between them.

The chain employs TRBV27 and TRBJ2-1; 10 bases line up with TRBD2. In germline, CDR1 is MNHEY, CDR2 SMNVEV (reference sequence). There are 15 residues in the CDR3. With V trimmed by 3 bases and J by 8 bases, 7 bases remained unmatched. The CDR3 DNA sequence: TGTGCCAGCAGTTTGATTAGCGGGAGGAGCGATGAGCAGTTCTTC. Protein: CASSLISGRSDEQFF.

The chain joins TRBV18 to TRBJ1-1, with 7 bases that match TRBD1. V shed 2 bases, J shed 6 bases, and the junction held 9 bases outside the gene matches. This CDR3 comprises 15 residues. CDR1 is KGHSH, CDR2 LQKENI, per germline. The CDR3 spells CASSPADREVPEAFF. CDR3 nucleotide sequence: TGTGCCAGCTCACCAGCCGACAGGGAGGTACCTGAAGCTTTCTTT.

The CDR3 DNA sequence: TGCAGCGTCCCCGCGCCGGGTGGGGCGACTAGCGGGAGGTCCAGAGAGACCCAGTACTTC. It encodes CSVPAPGGATSGRSRETQYF. This chain links TRBV29-1 with TRBJ2-5, with 13 positions matching TRBD2. The CDR3 runs to 20 residues. J gave up 4 bases and V 6 bases, and 23 bases lay outside the gene matches. CDR1 SQVTM and CDR2 ANQGSEA come from the germline V gene.

A few counts support this clone. This chain uses TRBV4-2 with TRBJ2-2, with 11 bases aligning to TRBD2. The CDR3 runs 19 residues. CDR1 is LGHNA, CDR2 YNFKEQ, per germline. V gave up 1 base and J gave up 2 bases; unmatched junction bases: 9. Here the CDR3 reads CASSQVVGLAGGNTGELFF. The CDR3 coding sequence is TGTGCCAGCAGCCAAGTTGTTGGGCTAGCGGGAGGTAACACCGGGGAGCTGTTTTTT.

The V and J genes are TRBV7-9 and TRBJ1-1, with 9 bases identical to TRBD1. The germline gives CDR1 SEHNR, CDR2 FQNEAQ (reference sequence). Trimming took 4 bases from V and 4 from J; bases not matched to a gene: 16. This CDR3 comprises 18 residues. CDR3 in amino acids: CASSSGVGTGNVVTEAFF. The CDR3, as DNA: TGTGCCAGCAGCTCCGGGGTAGGGACAGGGAACGTGGTCACTGAAGCTTTCTTT.

The V gene is TRBV28, the J gene TRBJ1-2, with D unclear. Trimming took 8 bases from V and 4 from J, leaving 11 bases between them. Per germline, CDR1 MDHEN and CDR2 SYDVKM. The CDR3 loop spans 12 amino acids. The DNA for the CDR3 is TGTGCCAGCCGCCGTCATCGCTATGGCTACACCTTC. It yields the protein CASRRHRYGYTF.

J is TRBJ1-2 and V is TRBV6-1; 10 nucleotides agree with TRBD1. This CDR3 region has 13 residues. Germline-derived CDR1 and CDR2 are MNHNS and SASEGT. The V and J ends lost 2 bases and 7 bases, in that order; junction bases with no gene match: 1. The CDR3 DNA is TGTGCCAGCAGTGAAAGGGACAGGGGTGGCTACACCTTC. It yields the protein CASSERDRGGYTF.

This clone was observed a handful of times. The chain has TRBV11-1 and TRBJ1-1; 7 bases are shared with TRBD1. V shed 4 bases and J 1 base; nucleotides not matched to a gene: 9. CDR1 is SGHAT and CDR2 is FQDESV in the germline V gene (reference sequence). This CDR3 contains 16 residues. DNA for the CDR3: TGTGCCAGCAGCTCACCCGGCAGGACAGGGAACACTGAAGCTTTCTTT. Amino acids: CASSSPGRTGNTEAFF.

This clone was observed a few times. This rearrangement joins TRBV27 to TRBJ1-2; 7 bases line up with TRBD1. Germline-derived CDR1 and CDR2 are MNHEY and SMNVEV (reference sequence). J gave up 6 bases and V 6 bases, and 7 bases lay outside the gene matches. The CDR3 consists of 13 residues. CDR3 sequence reads: CASRYGTGDGYTF. The CDR3 region has the DNA TGTGCCAGCAGATATGGAACAGGGGATGGCTACACCTTC.